The next 20 T cell receptor beta chains were all read from a single sample in a study of PD-1 blockade in classical Hodgkin lymphoma. Time point in this sample: cycle 4 day 1 (C4D1), after 6 weeks of nivolumab. Following autologous stem cell transplantation, relapse occurred in every patient, and exposure to brentuximab vedotin varied. This table comes from immunoSEQ multiplex PCR, and its TCRdb copy is limited to in-frame clones, with some not included. The profile shows approximately 30,000 clones, about 72% of them singletons. The sample here was peripheral blood mononuclear cells (PBMCs), taken before the fourth cycle of nivolumab. The receptors here all came from a human donor with classical Hodgkin lymphoma.

J is TRBJ1-5 and V is TRBV28; a possible D gene is TRBD1 (6 bases). Deletions cut 10 bases from V and 2 bases from J, with 15 bases between. Germline CDR1 reads MDHEN; CDR2 reads SYDVKM. The CDR3 totals 14 residues. This CDR3 reads CATWVGGRNQPQHF. CDR3 DNA sequence: TGTGCCACCTGGGTAGGGGGTCGCAATCAGCCCCAGCATTTT.

The chain has TRBV18 and TRBJ2-7, with D perhaps matching TRBD2 (5 bases). Germline V gene lookup returns CDR1 KGHSH and CDR2 LQKENI. This CDR3 is built from 15 residues. Trimming took 3 bases from V and 6 from J, leaving 18 bases between them. As DNA, the CDR3 is TGTGCCAGCTCACCGATGCCGCTAGCAGAGGGCGAGCAGTACTTC. It codes for CASSPMPLAEGEQYF.

The V gene is TRBV18, the J gene TRBJ1-5, with a possible D match to TRBD1 (6 bases). Germline values: CDR1 KGHSH, CDR2 LQKENI. The CDR3 covers 15 residues. Trimming cost V 3 bases and J 2 bases, with 11 bases left between them. In DNA, the CDR3 is TGTGCCAGCTCACCCGCGGAGGGGGGCAATCAGCCCCAGCATTTT. Translated: CASSPAEGGNQPQHF. The full variable domain, with the rest looked up from reference TRBV18 and TRBJ1-5, is NAGVMQNPRHLVRRRGQEARLRCSPMKGHSHVYWYRQLPEEGLKFMVYLQKENIIDESGMPKERFSAEFPKEGPSILRIQQVVRGDSAAYFCASSPAEGGNQPQHFGDGTRLSIL.

The chain recombines TRBV6-1 with TRBJ1-3, with D unresolved. Between the trimmed V and J ends, which lost 8 bases and 4 bases, there was a span of 6 bases. There are 11 residues in the CDR3. The germline V gene has CDR1 MNHNS and CDR2 SASEGT. Written as DNA, the CDR3 is TGTGCCAGCGCCCTGGGAAACACCATATATTTT. It translates to CASALGNTIYF.

This clone was detected once. The chain recombines TRBV30 with TRBJ1-2; 11 bases line up with TRBD1. There are 18 residues in the CDR3. Germline V gives CDR1 GTSNPN, CDR2 SVGIG (reference sequence). The J segment lost 5 bases and the V segment lost 1 base, leaving 15 bases of the junction unmatched. CDR3 sequence: CAWSGWTGGEFLNYGYTF. DNA for the CDR3: TGTGCCTGGAGTGGATGGACAGGGGGCGAATTCCTTAATTATGGCTACACCTTC.

The V and J genes are TRBV7-9 and TRBJ2-6; TRBD1 aligns across 8 bases. Trimming at V came to 5 bases and at J to 5 bases, leaving 5 bases not matched to a gene. This CDR3 is 15 amino acids long. The germline gives CDR1 SEHNR, CDR2 FQNEAQ (reference sequence). The CDR3 nucleotides read TGTGCCAGCAGCCCAGGGGGCCGGAGGGCCAACGTCCTGACTTTC. Protein sequence: CASSPGGRRANVLTF. Full variable domain (remainder filled in from reference TRBV7-9 and TRBJ2-6): DTGVSQNPRHKITKRGQNVTFRCDPISEHNRLYWYRQTLGQGPEFLTYFQNEAQLEKSRLLSDRFSAERPKGSFSTLEIQRTEQGDSAMYLCASSPGGRRANVLTFGAGSRLTVL.

The chain combines TRBV28 with TRBJ2-7; no clear D. Germline CDR1 MDHEN, CDR2 SYDVKM. Trimming removed 7 bases from V and 5 bases from J, with 15 bases in between. The CDR3 is 13 amino acids. CDR3 nucleotide sequence: TGTGCCAGCACTTTGGGCAGAATAAACGAGCAGTACTTC. This translates into CASTLGRINEQYF.

The V gene is TRBV18, the J gene TRBJ2-7; unclear D gene. This CDR3 is 14 amino acids long. Trimming left V 8 bases short and J 0 bases short, with 14 bases between. The germline gives CDR1 KGHSH, CDR2 LQKENI. Here the CDR3 DNA reads TGTGCCAGCGGCCCAGACATTTACTCCTACGAGCAGTACTTC. It encodes CASGPDIYSYEQYF.

This rearrangement joins TRBV30 to TRBJ2-5; D is ambiguous. This CDR3 is 11 amino acids long. Germline assignment: CDR1 GTSNPN and CDR2 SVGIG (reference sequence). V was clipped by 0 bases and J by 2 bases, with 1 base between them. The CDR3 sequence is CAWSVQETQYF. The CDR3 DNA reads TGTGCCTGGAGTGTGCAAGAGACCCAGTACTTC.

As to this clone: Sequence at one end of the junction differs from germline and may be a read error. The V and J genes are TRBV18 and TRBJ1-1; D is unresolved. This CDR3 is 15 amino acids long. The germline gives CDR1 KGHSH, CDR2 LQKENI. In DNA, the CDR3 is TGTGCCAGCTCACCGGGAGTGGGGTTGAAGACTGAAGCTTTCTTT. Translating it yields CASSPGVGLKTEAFF.

The V call is TRBV7-8, the J call TRBJ2-2; D unresolved. Germline V gene lookup returns CDR1 SGHVS and CDR2 FQNEAQ. CDR3 size: 14 residues. V was pared by 3 bases and J by 4 bases, with 9 bases between. CDR3: CASSFRHVTGELFF. DNA for the CDR3: TGTGCCAGCAGCTTCAGACACGTCACCGGGGAGCTGTTTTTT.

This chain uses TRBV6-6 with TRBJ1-2, with 7 bases fitting TRBD1. CDR3 length: 15 amino acids. CDR1 is MNHNY, CDR2 SVGAGI, per germline (reference sequence). The trim removed 6 bases at V and 8 bases at J, leaving 15 bases unmatched. The CDR3, as DNA: TGTGCCAGCAGAAAACTGGGCAACCACAGGGGCGGCTACACCTTC. This translates into CASRKLGNHRGGYTF.

The chain has TRBV5-5 and TRBJ2-5; 9 bases line up with TRBD2. Germline values: CDR1 SGHKS, CDR2 YYEKEE (reference sequence). The CDR3 length is 16 residues. V was clipped by 2 bases and J by 5 bases; unmatched bases: 10. The CDR3 sequence is CASSFTPAGGGETQYF. In DNA form, the CDR3 reads TGTGCCAGCAGCTTCACTCCAGCGGGAGGAGGTGAGACCCAGTACTTC.

The CDR3 coding sequence is TGTGCCAGCAGTCTACAAATCCCAGTGTCTAGCGGTGGCAATGAGCAGTTCTTC. It translates to CASSLQIPVSSGGNEQFF. This chain joins TRBV27 and TRBJ2-1; 7 bases match TRBD2. V was clipped by 5 bases and J by 6 bases; unmatched bases: 19. This CDR3 is 18 amino acids long. CDR1 and CDR2 from the germline V gene are MNHEY and SMNVEV (reference sequence).

The V and J genes are TRBV2 and TRBJ1-2, with 9 positions matching TRBD1. Germline CDR1 reads SNHLY; CDR2 reads FYNNEI. The V and J ends lost 2 bases and 0 bases, in that order; junction bases with no gene match: 16. The CDR3 has 20 amino acids. For the CDR3, the DNA is TGTGCCAGCAGTGAACCGAGGGGGACAGGGACTTACAGGGCTAACTATGGCTACACCTTC. It translates to CASSEPRGTGTYRANYGYTF.

V is TRBV2 and J is TRBJ2-5; a possible D gene is TRBD1 (5 bases). V lost 6 bases and J 1 base, leaving 33 bases between the germline ends. CDR3 length: 21 amino acids. Germline CDR1 is SNHLY and CDR2 is FYNNEI. The CDR3: CASRDESWLGLTRQFQETQYF. The CDR3 region has the DNA TGTGCCAGCAGGGACGAGAGTTGGTTGGGGCTTACTCGACAGTTCCAAGAGACCCAGTACTTC.

This clone has just a few counts. The chain links TRBV6-6 to TRBJ2-1; 7 bases are a match to TRBD1. Looked up from germline, CDR1 is MNHNY and CDR2 is SVGAGI (reference sequence). J gave up 8 bases and V 7 bases, and 8 bases lay outside the gene matches. The CDR3 runs 13 residues. The CDR3 nucleotides read TGTGCCAGCACAACACAGGGGAAGGATGAGCAGTTCTTC. Translation: CASTTQGKDEQFF.

The J gene is TRBJ2-1, the V gene TRBV27; D unresolved. The CDR3 has 14 residues. Looked up from germline, CDR1 is MNHEY and CDR2 is SMNVEV (reference sequence). V was clipped by 0 bases and J by 6 bases, with 9 bases between them. This CDR3 is CASSLSGYPNEQFF. DNA of the CDR3: TGTGCCAGCAGTTTATCCGGTTACCCCAATGAGCAGTTCTTC.

Concerning this clone: The junction does not match germline at one end; this may be a read error. This specimen includes other DNA sequences encoding the same CDR3. The V and J genes are TRBV5-1 and TRBJ1-2; D perhaps matches TRBD1 (6 bases). Germline V gives CDR1 SGHRS, CDR2 YFSETQ. The CDR3 is 14 residues long. The chain's CDR3 is CASSLGQGNYGYTF. CDR3 DNA: TGCGCCAGCAGCTTGGGGCAGGGGAACTATGGCTACACCTTT.

The V gene is TRBV7-9, the J gene TRBJ2-5; D is uncertain. V was pared by 1 base and J by 7 bases, with 4 bases between. From germline, CDR1 is SEHNR and CDR2 FQNEAQ (reference sequence). This CDR3 region has 11 residues. Here the CDR3 DNA reads TGTGCCAGCAGCTTAGAGATGACCCAGTACTTC. Protein: CASSLEMTQYF.